The clone carrying this TCR beta chain is deemed medium-sized. The antigen is unknown. These data originate in a study of lymphopenia after photon versus proton radiotherapy. Study-level results: Oligoclonal CD8+ Temra expansion after nadir drove photon patients' diversity drop.

Libraries were prepared by immunoSEQ multiplex PCR; TCRdb keeps only in-frame clonotypes and omits some of them. The sample has about 50,000 clones, more than 85% seen once. This CDR3 contains 16 residues. V was pared by 5 bases and J by 2 bases, with 7 bases of the junction left unmatched. Per germline, CDR1 SEHNR and CDR2 FQNEAQ (reference sequence). The sequence derives from a woman aged 40 to 55 with cholangiocarcinoma. The chain is built from TRBV7-9 and TRBJ2-3; 10 bases map to TRBD2. The starting material was peripheral blood, obtained from a patient treated with photon-based radiotherapy. CDR3 coding DNA: TGTGCCAGCAGCCCGGGACTAGCGCCTTTCACAGATACGCAGTATTTT. This gives the protein CASSPGLAPFTDTQYF.